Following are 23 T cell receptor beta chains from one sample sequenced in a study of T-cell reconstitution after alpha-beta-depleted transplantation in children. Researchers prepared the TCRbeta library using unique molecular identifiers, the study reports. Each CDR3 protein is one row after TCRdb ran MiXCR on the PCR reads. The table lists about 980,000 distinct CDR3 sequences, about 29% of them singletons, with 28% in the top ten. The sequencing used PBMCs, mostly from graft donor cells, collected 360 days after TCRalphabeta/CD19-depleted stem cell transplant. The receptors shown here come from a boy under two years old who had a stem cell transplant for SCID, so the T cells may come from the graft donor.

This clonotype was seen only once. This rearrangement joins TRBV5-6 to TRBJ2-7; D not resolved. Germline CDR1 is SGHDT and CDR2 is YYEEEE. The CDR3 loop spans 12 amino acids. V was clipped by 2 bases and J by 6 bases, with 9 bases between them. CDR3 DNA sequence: TGTGCCAGCAGCTTTCTCTGGGGCGAGCAGTACTTC. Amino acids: CASSFLWGEQYF.

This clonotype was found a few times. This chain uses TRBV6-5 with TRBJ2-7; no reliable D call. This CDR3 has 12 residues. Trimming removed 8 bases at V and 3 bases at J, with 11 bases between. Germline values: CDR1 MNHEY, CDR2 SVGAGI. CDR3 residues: CASGRPGYEQYF. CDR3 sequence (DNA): TGTGCCAGCGGGCGGCCGGGCTACGAGCAGTACTTC.

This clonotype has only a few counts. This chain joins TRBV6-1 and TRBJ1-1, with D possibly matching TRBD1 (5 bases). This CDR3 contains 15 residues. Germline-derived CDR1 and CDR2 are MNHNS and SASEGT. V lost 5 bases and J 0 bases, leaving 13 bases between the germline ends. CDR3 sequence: CASSQGWPMNTEAFF. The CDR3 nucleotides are TGTGCCAGCAGTCAGGGTTGGCCTATGAACACTGAAGCTTTCTTT.

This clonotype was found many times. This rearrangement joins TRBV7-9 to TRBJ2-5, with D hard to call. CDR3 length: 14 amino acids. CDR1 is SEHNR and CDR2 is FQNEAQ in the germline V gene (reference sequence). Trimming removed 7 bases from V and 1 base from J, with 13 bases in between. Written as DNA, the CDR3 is TGTGCCAGCATCCTGGACCTTACCCAAGAGACCCAGTACTTC. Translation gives CASILDLTQETQYF.

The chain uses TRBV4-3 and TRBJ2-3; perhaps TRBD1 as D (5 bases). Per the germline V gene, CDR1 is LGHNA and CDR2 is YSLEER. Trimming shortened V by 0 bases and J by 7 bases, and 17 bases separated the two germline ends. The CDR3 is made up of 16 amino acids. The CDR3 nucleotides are TGCGCCAGCAGCCAAGATGAATATGAGGACATGTATACGCAGTATTTT. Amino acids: CASSQDEYEDMYTQYF.

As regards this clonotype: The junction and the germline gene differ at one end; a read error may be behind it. CDR3 sequence reads: CIAIPPGPGTSNEQFF. In nucleotides, the CDR3 is TGCATTGCTATTCCCCCAGGCCCCGGGACTTCCAATGAGCAGTTCTTC. The rearrangement uses TRBV20-1 and TRBJ2-1; possibly TRBD2 for D (6 bases). Germline V gene sequence: CDR1 DFQATT, CDR2 SNEGSKA (reference sequence). The CDR3 length is 16 residues.

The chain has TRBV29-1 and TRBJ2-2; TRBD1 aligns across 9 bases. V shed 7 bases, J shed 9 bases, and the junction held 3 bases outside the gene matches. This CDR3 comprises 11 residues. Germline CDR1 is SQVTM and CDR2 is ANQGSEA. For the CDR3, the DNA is TGCAGCGGGGGACAGGGTCGGGAGCTGTTTTTT. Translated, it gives CSGGQGRELFF.

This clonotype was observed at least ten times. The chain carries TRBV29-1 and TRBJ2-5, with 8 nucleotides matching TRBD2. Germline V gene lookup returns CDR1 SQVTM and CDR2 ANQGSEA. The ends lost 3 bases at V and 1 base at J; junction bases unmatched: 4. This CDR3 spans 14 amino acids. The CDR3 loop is CSVDERGRQETQYF. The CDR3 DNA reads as TGCAGCGTTGACGAGCGGGGGCGCCAAGAGACCCAGTACTTC.

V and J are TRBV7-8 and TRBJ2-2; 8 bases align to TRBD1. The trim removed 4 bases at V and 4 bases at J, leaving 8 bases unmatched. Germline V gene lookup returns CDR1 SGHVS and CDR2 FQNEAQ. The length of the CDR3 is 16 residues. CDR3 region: CASSSLDRVGTGELFF. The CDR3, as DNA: TGTGCCAGCAGCTCACTGGACAGGGTGGGCACCGGGGAGCTGTTTTTT.

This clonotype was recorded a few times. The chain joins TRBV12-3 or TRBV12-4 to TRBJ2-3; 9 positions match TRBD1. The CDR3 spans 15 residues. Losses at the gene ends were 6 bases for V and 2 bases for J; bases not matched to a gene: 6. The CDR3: CASSRGDRVTDTQYF. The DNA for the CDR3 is TGTGCCAGCAGCCGCGGGGACAGGGTCACAGATACGCAGTATTTT.

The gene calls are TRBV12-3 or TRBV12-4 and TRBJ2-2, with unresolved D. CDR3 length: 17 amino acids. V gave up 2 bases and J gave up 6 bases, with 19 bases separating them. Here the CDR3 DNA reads TGTGCCAGCAGTTTACTCAAAAAACCTCTTGGACCCGGGGAGCTGTTTTTT. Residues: CASSLLKKPLGPGELFF.

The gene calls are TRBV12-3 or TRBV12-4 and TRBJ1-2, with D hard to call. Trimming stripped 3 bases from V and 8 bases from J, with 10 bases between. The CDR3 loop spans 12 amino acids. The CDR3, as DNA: TGTGCCAGCAGTTTCCCCCAGTCCGGCTACACCTTC. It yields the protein CASSFPQSGYTF.

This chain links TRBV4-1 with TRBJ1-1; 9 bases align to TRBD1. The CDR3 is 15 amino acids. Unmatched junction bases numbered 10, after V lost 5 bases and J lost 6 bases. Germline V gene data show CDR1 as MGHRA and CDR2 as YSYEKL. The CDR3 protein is CASSSRTGVKAEAFF. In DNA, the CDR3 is TGCGCCAGCAGCTCACGGACAGGGGTGAAGGCTGAAGCTTTCTTT.

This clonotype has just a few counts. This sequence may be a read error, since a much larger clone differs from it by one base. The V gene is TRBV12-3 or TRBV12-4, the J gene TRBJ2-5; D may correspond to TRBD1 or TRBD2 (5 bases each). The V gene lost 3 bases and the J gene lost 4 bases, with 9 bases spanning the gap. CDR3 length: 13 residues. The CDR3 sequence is CASSFEGRETQYF. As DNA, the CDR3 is TGTGCCAGCAGTTTTGAGGGGCGAGAGACCCAGTACTTC.

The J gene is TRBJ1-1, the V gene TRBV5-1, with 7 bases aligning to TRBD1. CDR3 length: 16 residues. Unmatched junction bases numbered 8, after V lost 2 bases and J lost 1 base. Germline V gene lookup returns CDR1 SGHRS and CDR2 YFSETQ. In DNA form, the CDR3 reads TGCGCCAGCAGCTTTACTGCAGGGGGTCAGAACACTGAAGCTTTCTTT. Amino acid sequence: CASSFTAGGQNTEAFF.

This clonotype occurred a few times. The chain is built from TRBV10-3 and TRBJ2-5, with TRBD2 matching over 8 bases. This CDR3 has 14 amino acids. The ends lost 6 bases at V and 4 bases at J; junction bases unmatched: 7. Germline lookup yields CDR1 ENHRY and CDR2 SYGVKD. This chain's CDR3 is CAIRSPGLGETQYF. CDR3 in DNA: TGTGCCATCAGATCACCGGGACTAGGAGAGACCCAGTACTTC.

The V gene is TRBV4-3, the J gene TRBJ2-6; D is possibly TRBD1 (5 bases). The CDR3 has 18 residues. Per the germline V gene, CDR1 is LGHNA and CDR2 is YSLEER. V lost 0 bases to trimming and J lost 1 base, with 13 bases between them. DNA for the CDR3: TGCGCCAGCAGCCAAGATCCCACAGGAGCATCTGGGGCCAACGTCCTGACTTTC. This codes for CASSQDPTGASGANVLTF.

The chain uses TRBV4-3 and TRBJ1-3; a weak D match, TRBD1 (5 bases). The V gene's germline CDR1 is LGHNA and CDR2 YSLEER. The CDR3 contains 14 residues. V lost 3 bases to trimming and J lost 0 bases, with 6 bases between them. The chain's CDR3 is CASSQRGSGNTIYF. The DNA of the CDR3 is TGCGCCAGCAGCCAGAGGGGCTCTGGAAACACCATATATTTT.

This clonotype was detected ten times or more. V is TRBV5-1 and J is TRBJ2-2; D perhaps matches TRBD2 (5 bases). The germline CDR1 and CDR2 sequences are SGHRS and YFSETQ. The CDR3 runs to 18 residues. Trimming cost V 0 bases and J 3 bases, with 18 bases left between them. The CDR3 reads CASSLAKADPRDTGELFF. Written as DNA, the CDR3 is TGCGCCAGCAGCTTGGCCAAGGCAGACCCGCGGGACACCGGGGAGCTGTTTTTT.

As DNA, the CDR3 is TGCGCCAGCAGCTTGAGGCCAGCCACTGAAGCTTTCTTT. Protein: CASSLRPATEAFF. This chain links TRBV5-1 with TRBJ1-1; D gene ambiguous. Germline values: CDR1 SGHRS, CDR2 YFSETQ. The CDR3 is 13 amino acids. V gave up 1 base and J gave up 4 bases, with 8 bases separating them.

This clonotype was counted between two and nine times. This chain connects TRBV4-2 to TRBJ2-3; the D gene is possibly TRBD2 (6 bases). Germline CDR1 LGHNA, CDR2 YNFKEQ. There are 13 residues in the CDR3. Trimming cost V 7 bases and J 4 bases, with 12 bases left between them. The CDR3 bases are TGTGCCAGCAACCCGGAGGGCTCAGATACGCAGTATTTT. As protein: CASNPEGSDTQYF.

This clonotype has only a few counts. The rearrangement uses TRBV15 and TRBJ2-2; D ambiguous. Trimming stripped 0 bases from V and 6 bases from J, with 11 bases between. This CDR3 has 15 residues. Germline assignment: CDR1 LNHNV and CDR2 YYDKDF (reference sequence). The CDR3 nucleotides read TGTGCCACCAGCAGAGATGGGAACTCGGCCGGGGAGCTGTTTTTT. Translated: CATSRDGNSAGELFF. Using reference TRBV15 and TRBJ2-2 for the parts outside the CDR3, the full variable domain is DAMVIQNPRYQVTQFGKPVTLSCSQTLNHNVMYWYQQKSSQAPKLLFHYYDKDFNNEADTPDNFQSRRPNTSFCFLDIRSPGLGDTAMYLCATSRDGNSAGELFFGEGSRLTVL.

CDR3 sequence reads: CASSLIGTGSYGYTF. In DNA form, the CDR3 reads TGCGCCAGCAGCTTGATAGGTACAGGCTCCTATGGCTACACCTTC. The chain links TRBV5-1 to TRBJ1-2; TRBD1 might be the D (5 bases). This CDR3 region has 15 residues. The germline V and J ends were trimmed by 1 base and 4 bases, with 14 bases remaining between them. Germline CDR1 and CDR2: SGHRS and YFSETQ.